One and the same sample provided the 2 T cell receptor beta chains below, sequenced in a study of blood T cells in healthy people across ages. The authors ran a second PCR of 7 to 11 cycles using a sample-barcoded 5' primer and a J-beta primer mix. Each CDR3 protein is one row after TCRdb ran MiXCR on the 5' RACE reads. The sample shows some 1,800,000 distinct CDR3 sequences, 30% to 40% of them seen only once. The specimen was blood. The receptors originated from a human donor in good health.

This clonotype has just a few counts. This sequence joins TRBV7-8 and TRBJ2-4; D remains unclear. Germline V CDR1 and CDR2: SGHVS, FQNEAQ. This CDR3 is 17 amino acids long. Between the trimmed V and J ends, which lost 1 base and 1 base, there was a span of 14 bases. CDR3 region: CASSLEPGIFAKNIQYF. The DNA of the CDR3 is TGTGCCAGCAGCTTAGAGCCGGGTATCTTTGCCAAAAACATTCAGTACTTC. The complete variable domain, with remaining parts taken from reference TRBV7-8 and TRBJ2-4, reads GAGVSQSPRYKVAKRGQDVALRCDPISGHVSLFWYQQALGQGPEFLTYFQNEAQLDKSGLPSDRFFAERPEGSVSTLKIQRTQQEDSAVYLCASSLEPGIFAKNIQYFGAGTRLSVL.

This clonotype was seen a handful of times. V gene TRBV11-2 combines with J gene TRBJ2-7, with D possibly TRBD2 on 5 matching bases. Germline V gives CDR1 SGHAT, CDR2 FQNNGV. The V end lost 1 base, the J end lost 5 bases, and 15 bases lay between the germline ends. This CDR3 contains 15 residues. The CDR3 sequence is CASSLAGSLADEQYF. The CDR3 coding sequence is TGTGCCAGCAGCTTAGCGGGGTCACTTGCCGACGAGCAGTACTTC.